This entry features one T cell receptor beta chain sequence. The antigen is not known. This CDR3 comprises 14 residues. Trimming removed 5 bases from V and 4 bases from J; junction bases left unmatched: 7. The germline CDR1 and CDR2 sequences are LGHDT and YNNKEL (reference sequence). This sample stems from a study of T-cell memory formation after mild COVID-19. On the study more broadly: TCR clusters were mostly confined to one donor each. Study-level points and caveats: Some clones that responded turned up in pre-infection memory, which suggests that cross-reactive memory joined in. Among contracting clones, CD4+ were mainly CM/EM and CD8+ enriched in EMRA.

5'RACE primed from the constant segment yielded TCR alpha and TCR beta cDNA libraries bearing sample barcodes and UMIs. Each CDR3 protein gets one entry after TCRdb re-called the 5' RACE reads with MiXCR. The table includes approximately 440,000 distinct CDR3 sequences, 15% to 20% detected once. The chain carries TRBV3-1 and TRBJ1-2; 7 bases are a match to TRBD1. The source material was PBMCs or a T cell subset sorted from them (not recorded which). The receptor comes from an adult woman who had mild COVID-19 (a few samples of this study predate the infection). Cell type and time point are not known. Here the CDR3 reads CASSVPGTAYGYTF. The CDR3 nucleotides are TGTGCCAGCAGCGTTCCCGGGACAGCCTATGGCTACACCTTC.